This record covers a single TCR beta chain. What it recognizes is unknown. The data were produced by immunoSEQ multiplex PCR, yet TCRdb's version contains in-frame clones alone and is incomplete. The sample has a few hundred thousand clones, roughly 90% seen once. Stated treatment: around 19 received Ad26.COV2.S at low or high dose, single or two shots; roughly five received placebo; per-sample allocation not given. Collection of samples fell on day 63 after the first vaccine or placebo injection. The data were taken from a study of Ad26.COV2.S vaccination and SARS-CoV-2 variants. Findings and caveats of the study: Substantial breadth in spike-specific CD8+ and CD4+ T cell responses was reportedly seen after vaccination.

The CDR3 extends over 14 amino acids. Germline V gene lookup returns CDR1 MDHEN and CDR2 SYDVKM. Trimming removed 6 bases at V and 2 bases at J, with 13 bases between. The receptor was derived from a person between 18 and 59 years old who received the Ad26.COV2.S COVID-19 vaccine or a placebo. The genes are TRBV28 and TRBJ2-5; weak D call: TRBD2 (6 bases). The sequencing here drew on peripheral blood, taken in a trial of Ad26.COV2.S vaccine versus placebo. The CDR3 reads CASRQEGGQETQYF. As DNA, the CDR3 is TGTGCCAGCAGGCAGGAGGGTGGACAAGAGACCCAGTACTTC.